A selection of T cell receptor beta chains follows, all from one sample in a study of T cell responses to AZD1222 COVID-19 vaccine. The protocol was immunoSEQ multiplex PCR, while the TCRdb copy is restricted to in-frame clones and leaves out a portion. The sample contains 100,000 to 150,000 clones, roughly nine tenths of which appear only once. Sequencing was performed on peripheral blood, taken on day 0 of AZD1222 vaccination. The source is an adult in good health. Both conserved end residues are part of each CDR3. The D gene is left open where the match is weak. Size is omitted from some rows. Given values are once, few, many or a class for expanded clones.

TRBJ1-5 - TRBV6-2/TRBV6-3 TRBD1 CASSYPLQGGLEPQHF TGTGCCAGCAGTTACCCCTTACAGGGGGGCTTAGAGCCCCAGCATTTT
TRBJ1-4 - TRBV28 - CASSLWRGLEKLFF TGTGCCAGCAGTTTATGGCGGGGACTAGAAAAACTGTTTTTT
TRBJ1-4 - TRBV3-1/TRBV3-2 - CASQSTTNEKLFF TGTGCCAGTCAATCTACAACTAATGAAAAACTGTTTTTT
TRBJ1-1 - TRBV10-3 TRBD1 CAIRDRVNTEAFF TGTGCCATCCGGGACAGAGTGAACACTGAAGCTTTCTTT
TRBJ2-4 - TRBV7-3 - CASSPGGNNIQYF TGTGCCAGCAGCCCCGGAGGGAACAACATTCAGTACTTC
TRBJ2-7 - TRBV14 - CASSRQPTAEGEQYF TGTGCCAGCAGCCGACAGCCGACGGCTGAAGGCGAGCAGTACTTC
TRBJ1-1 - TRBV7-2 - CASSLAPPPNTEAFF TGTGCCAGCAGCTTAGCCCCCCCGCCGAACACTGAAGCTTTCTTT
TRBJ2-1 - TRBV7-8 TRBD2 CASRTTAGGRTRLYNEQFF TGTGCCAGCAGGACGACGGCGGGGGGAAGGACTAGACTCTACAATGAGCAGTTCTTC
TRBJ2-2 - TRBV4-1 - CASSQYASTGELFF TGCGCCAGCAGCCAATACGCAAGCACCGGGGAGCTGTTTTTT
TRBJ2-7 - TRBV5-1 TRBD2 CASSLVLAGAINEQYF TGCGCCAGCAGCTTGGTCCTAGCGGGAGCAATCAACGAGCAGTACTTC
TRBJ1-1 - TRBV4-3 TRBD1 CASSQDRAGGTEAFF TGCGCCAGCAGCCAAGATAGGGCAGGGGGCACTGAAGCTTTCTTT
TRBJ1-5 - TRBV12-3/TRBV12-4 - CASHSGGQPQHF TGTGCCAGCCACTCGGGAGGCCAGCCCCAGCATTTT
TRBJ1-2 - TRBV11-2 - CASSLDRGGGYTF TGTGCCAGCAGCTTAGATCGGGGAGGAGGCTACACCTTC
TRBJ2-7 - TRBV11-3 - CASSPILFPDKNEQYF TGTGCCAGCAGCCCCATCCTTTTCCCTGATAAGAACGAGCAGTACTTC
TRBJ2-7 - TRBV27 - CASSFHRATPGEQYF TGTGCCAGCAGTTTTCACCGGGCCACCCCCGGCGAGCAGTACTTC
TRBJ1-1 once TRBV3-1/TRBV3-2 - CASSQGGAWSEAFF TGTGCCAGCAGCCAAGGGGGGGCCTGGAGTGAAGCTTTCTTT
TRBJ1-2 - TRBV7-9 TRBD1 CASSLTGGFGYTF TGTGCCAGCAGCCTGACAGGGGGCTTCGGCTACACCTTC
TRBJ2-7 once TRBV19 TRBD1 CASSISAGQGVYEQYF TGTGCCAGTAGTATATCCGCGGGACAGGGGGTCTACGAGCAGTACTTC
TRBJ2-2 - TRBV4-3 - CASSHGGAAGELFF TGCGCCAGCAGCCATGGAGGAGCGGCCGGGGAGCTGTTTTTT
TRBJ1-5 - TRBV7-7 - CASSPKFKTGRGQPQHF TGTGCTAGCAGCCCAAAATTTAAGACAGGCCGAGGTCAGCCCCAGCATTTT
TRBJ2-1 - TRBV6-2/TRBV6-3 TRBD2 CASSSLAVYNEQFF TGTGCCAGCAGTTCTCTAGCGGTTTACAATGAGCAGTTCTTC
TRBJ1-1 few TRBV6-5 - CASSYSEELVAFF TGTGCCAGCAGTTACTCGGAAGAACTGGTAGCTTTCTTT
TRBJ2-7 - TRBV10-2 - CASRDLVGASYEQYF TGCGCCAGCAGGGACCTAGTCGGGGCATCCTACGAGCAGTACTTC
TRBJ2-1 - TRBV7-3 - CASSLNAGQHYNEQFF TGTGCCAGCAGCTTAAATGCAGGACAACACTACAATGAGCAGTTCTTC
TRBJ1-1 - TRBV28 - CASSSWGRLEAFF TGTGCCAGCAGCTCGTGGGGAAGACTAGAAGCTTTCTTT
TRBJ2-7 - TRBV2 - CASSVSSEQYF TGTGCCAGCAGTGTTAGTAGCGAGCAGTACTTC
TRBJ2-1 - TRBV9 - CASSVDSGEQFF TGTGCCAGCAGCGTAGACTCAGGGGAGCAGTTCTTC
TRBJ1-6 - TRBV19 - CASRNDRNLLNSPLHF TGTGCCAGTAGAAACGACAGGAACCTTCTGAATTCACCCCTCCACTTT
TRBJ1-1 - TRBV19 - CASSIGSTGYTEAFF TGTGCCAGTAGTATAGGAAGCACAGGTTACACTGAAGCTTTCTTT
TRBJ2-2 - TRBV7-3 - CASSLTGGPGTGELFF TGTGCCAGCAGCTTAACGGGGGGGCCCGGCACCGGGGAGCTGTTTTTT
TRBJ1-6 - TRBV11-3 - CASSLEVGTSLGSYNSPLHF TGTGCCAGCAGCTTAGAGGTCGGGACTAGTTTAGGCTCCTATAATTCACCCCTCCACTTT
TRBJ2-5 - TRBV9 TRBD1 CASSVAPGGRETQYF TGTGCCAGCAGCGTAGCCCCAGGGGGCAGAGAGACCCAGTACTTC
TRBJ1-1 - TRBV11-1 - CASSFWGGTEAFF TGTGCCAGCAGCTTCTGGGGGGGGACTGAAGCTTTCTTT
TRBJ2-7 - TRBV10-1 - CASSEGEGVSYEQYF TGCGCCAGCAGTGAAGGGGAGGGGGTTTCCTACGAGCAGTACTTC
TRBJ1-2 - TRBV6-5 - CASSYGDWGVGYTF TGTGCCAGCAGTTACGGGGACTGGGGGGTGGGCTACACCTTC
TRBJ2-3 - TRBV11-2 TRBD2 CASSLSGVRTDTQYF TGTGCCAGCAGCTTAAGCGGGGTCCGTACAGATACGCAGTATTTT
TRBJ1-2 few TRBV24-1 - CATSDATGAGLNYGYTF TGTGCCACCAGTGATGCTACTGGCGCAGGGCTCAACTATGGCTACACCTTC
TRBJ2-7 - TRBV29-1 TRBD1 CSGWGQGLEEYF TGCAGCGGTTGGGGACAGGGCCTTGAGGAGTACTTC
TRBJ1-5 - TRBV24-1 - CATSVGDSQPQHF TGTGCCACCAGCGTAGGAGACAGCCAGCCCCAGCATTTT
TRBJ1-4 once TRBV10-1 - CASSDSGRNNEKLFF TGCGCCAGCAGTGATTCCGGACGGAATAATGAAAAACTGTTTTTT
TRBJ2-3 - TRBV11-3 - CASSLLSIAWHTDTQYF TGTGCCAGCAGCTTATTATCGATAGCGTGGCACACAGATACGCAGTATTTT
TRBJ1-1 - TRBV25-1 - CASSETGRMNTEAFF TGTGCCAGCAGTGAAACGGGACGGATGAACACTGAAGCTTTCTTT
TRBJ2-3 - TRBV7-9 TRBD2 CASSITSGRADTQYF TGTGCCAGCAGCATCACTAGCGGGAGAGCAGATACGCAGTATTTT
TRBJ1-1 - TRBV30 - CAWSHTAGAEAFF TGTGCCTGGAGTCATACAGCGGGGGCTGAAGCTTTCTTT
TRBJ1-5 - TRBV19 TRBD1 CASSGRTGSNQPQHF TGTGCCAGTAGTGGTAGGACAGGGTCCAATCAGCCCCAGCATTTT
TRBJ1-2 - TRBV4-3 TRBD1 CASSRRQGLAYGYTF TGCGCCAGCAGCCGTAGACAGGGGTTGGCCTATGGCTACACCTTC
TRBJ2-5 - TRBV30 TRBD2 CAWSTSGQETQYF TGTGCCTGGAGCACTAGCGGTCAAGAGACCCAGTACTTC
TRBJ2-5 - TRBV12-5 TRBD1 CASGLVSKDRGHQETQYF TGTGCTAGTGGTTTGGTTAGTAAGGACAGGGGGCACCAAGAGACCCAGTACTTC
TRBJ2-1 - TRBV5-1 - CASSEGALDWSNEQFF TGCGCCAGCAGCGAGGGTGCCCTAGACTGGTCCAATGAGCAGTTCTTC
TRBJ1-1 - TRBV12-3/TRBV12-4 - CASSFMGGEAFF TGTGCCAGCAGTTTCATGGGAGGGGAAGCTTTCTTT
TRBJ2-1 - TRBV5-4 - CASSAPWGNEQFF TGTGCCAGCAGCGCGCCGTGGGGGAATGAGCAGTTCTTC
TRBJ2-7 - TRBV4-1 TRBD2 CASSFGTSGFYEQYF TGCGCCAGCAGCTTTGGGACTAGCGGGTTTTACGAGCAGTACTTC
TRBJ2-4 once TRBV30 - CAWSRLLAKNIQYF TGTGCCTGGAGTAGGTTGTTAGCCAAAAACATTCAGTACTTC